This T cell receptor beta chain was recorded in a study of cytomegalovirus exposure and HLA in healthy donors. V lost 5 bases and J lost 5; bases outside the gene matches: 8. The germline gives CDR1 MNHEY, CDR2 SMNVEV (reference sequence). This CDR3 has 16 residues. In the PCR, 60 Vbeta and 13 Jbeta primers were used. Data came from immunoSEQ multiplex PCR; TCRdb stores just in-frame clones and leaves some out. The data contain hundreds of thousands of clones, approximately 82% of them singletons. The rearrangement links TRBV27 to TRBJ2-1, with 11 bases that match TRBD2. This TCR was sampled from a young man in good health and CMV-seronegative. Sequencing was done on a sample of PBMCs. CDR3 sequence: CASSRSGTSGNNEQFF. The CDR3 DNA sequence: TGTGCCAGCAGTCGATCCGGGACTAGCGGCAACAATGAGCAGTTCTTC.